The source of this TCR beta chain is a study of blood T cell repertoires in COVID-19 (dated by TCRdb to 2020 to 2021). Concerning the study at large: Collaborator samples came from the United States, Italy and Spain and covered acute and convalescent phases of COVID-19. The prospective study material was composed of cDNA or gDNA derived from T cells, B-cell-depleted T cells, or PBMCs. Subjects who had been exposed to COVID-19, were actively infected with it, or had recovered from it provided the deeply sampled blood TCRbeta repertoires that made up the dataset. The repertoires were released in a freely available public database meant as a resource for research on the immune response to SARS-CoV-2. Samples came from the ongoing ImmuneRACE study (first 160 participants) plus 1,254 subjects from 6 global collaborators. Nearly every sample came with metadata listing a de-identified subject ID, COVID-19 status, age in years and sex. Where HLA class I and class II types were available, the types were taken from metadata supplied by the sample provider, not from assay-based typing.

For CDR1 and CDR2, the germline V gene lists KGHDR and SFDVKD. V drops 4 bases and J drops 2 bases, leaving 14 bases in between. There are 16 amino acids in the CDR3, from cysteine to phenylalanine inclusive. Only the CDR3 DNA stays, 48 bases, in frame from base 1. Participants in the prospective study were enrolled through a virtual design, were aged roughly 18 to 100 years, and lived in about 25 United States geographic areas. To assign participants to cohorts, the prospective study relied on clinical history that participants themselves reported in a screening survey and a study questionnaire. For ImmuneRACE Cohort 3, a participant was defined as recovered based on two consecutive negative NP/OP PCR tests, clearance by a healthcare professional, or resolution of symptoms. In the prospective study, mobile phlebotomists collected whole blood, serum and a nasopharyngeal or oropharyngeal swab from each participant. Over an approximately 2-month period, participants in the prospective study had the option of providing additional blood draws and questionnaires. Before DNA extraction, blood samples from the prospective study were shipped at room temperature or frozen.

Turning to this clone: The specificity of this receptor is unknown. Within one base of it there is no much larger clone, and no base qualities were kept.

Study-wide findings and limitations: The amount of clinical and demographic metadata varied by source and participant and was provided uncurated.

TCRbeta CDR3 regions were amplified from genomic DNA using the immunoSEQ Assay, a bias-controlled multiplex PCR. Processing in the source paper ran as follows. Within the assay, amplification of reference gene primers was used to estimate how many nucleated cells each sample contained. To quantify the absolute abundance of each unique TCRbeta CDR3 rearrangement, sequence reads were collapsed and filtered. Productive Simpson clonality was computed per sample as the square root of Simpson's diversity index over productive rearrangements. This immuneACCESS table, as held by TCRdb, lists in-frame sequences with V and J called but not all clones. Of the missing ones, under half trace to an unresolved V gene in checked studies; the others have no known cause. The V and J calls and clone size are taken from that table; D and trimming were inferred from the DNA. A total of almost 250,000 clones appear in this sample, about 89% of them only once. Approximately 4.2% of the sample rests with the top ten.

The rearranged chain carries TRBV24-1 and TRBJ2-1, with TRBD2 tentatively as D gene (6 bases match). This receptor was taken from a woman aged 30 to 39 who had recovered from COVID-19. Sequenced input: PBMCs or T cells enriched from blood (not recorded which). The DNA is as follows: TGTGCCACCAGTGACAGAGGCGCGGGGCCCTACAATGAGCAGTTCTTC. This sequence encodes CATSDRGAGPYNEQFF.